These 21 T cell receptor beta chains were all obtained from the same sample, sequenced in a study of T cells in Graves' hyperthyroidism and ophthalmopathy (dated by TCRdb to the late 2010s). Preparation of the library involved multiplex PCR. The listed sequencing device is Illumina HiSeq 2000. Amplification of TCR beta CDR3 regions was carried out from RNA transcripts. The first round of RT-PCR for the TCR CDR3 was performed with the HTBI primer set and the Qiagen OneStep RT-PCR kit. Using fastp trimming at Q25 and MiXCR clonotype assembly, TCRdb reanalyzed the public sequencing data and kept in-frame beta chains. Identical CDR3 protein sequences are pooled into one entry, listed with their most common genes and DNA. For this sample the table gives 370,000 or so distinct CDR3 sequences, of which roughly 14% were detected only once. The top ten constitute around a quarter of the sample. Material for sequencing was blood. These receptor sequences come from a woman between 18 and 29 years old with Graves' hyperthyroidism that later progressed to Graves' ophthalmopathy.

The sample holds many counts of this clonotype. The chain recombines TRBV7-9 with TRBJ2-7; a possible D gene is TRBD1 (6 bases). The CDR3 runs 16 residues. Looked up from germline, CDR1 is SEHNR and CDR2 is FQNEAQ (reference sequence). Trimming cost V 5 bases and J 0 bases, with 17 bases left between them. CDR3 in amino acids: CASSPSDRLSSYEQYF. DNA for the CDR3: TGTGCCAGCAGCCCATCTGACAGGCTTAGCTCCTACGAGCAGTACTTC.

This clonotype has a count of ten or more. V gene TRBV11-2 combines with J gene TRBJ2-1; D is perhaps TRBD2 (5 bases). This CDR3 contains 15 residues. Trimming left V 3 bases short and J 3 bases short, with 12 bases between. Germline values: CDR1 SGHAT, CDR2 FQNNGV. The CDR3, as DNA: TGTGCCAGCAGCTTGGTTGAGGGCGTCTACAATGAGCAGTTCTTC. Its translation: CASSLVEGVYNEQFF.

In its sample, this clonotype was seen many times. The chain uses TRBV20-1 and TRBJ1-2; the D is unclear. Per germline, CDR1 DFQATT and CDR2 SNEGSKA (reference sequence). V was trimmed by 0 bases and J by 5 bases, leaving 10 bases between them. This CDR3 is built from 13 residues. CDR3 coding DNA: TGCAGTGCTAGAGATGGACGGTCTTATGGCTACACCTTC. Translating it yields CSARDGRSYGYTF.

This clonotype showed up many times. The rearrangement uses TRBV28 and TRBJ2-3; no firm D call. The germline V and J ends were trimmed by 3 bases and 0 bases, with 10 bases remaining between them. Looked up from germline, CDR1 is MDHEN and CDR2 is SYDVKM. CDR3 length: 15 residues. The DNA of the CDR3 is TGTGCCAGCAGTTTGGTTGTGGGTAGCACAGATACGCAGTATTTT. Translated: CASSLVVGSTDTQYF. Full variable domain (missing parts from reference TRBV28 and TRBJ2-3): DVKVTQSSRYLVKRTGEKVFLECVQDMDHENMFWYRQDPGLGLRLIYFSYDVKMKEKGDIPEGYSVSREKKERFSLILESASTNQTSMYLCASSLVVGSTDTQYFGPGTRLTVL.

This clonotype was observed at least ten times. This chain uses TRBV6-1 with TRBJ1-1; the D is unclear. Per the germline V gene, CDR1 is MNHNS and CDR2 is SASEGT. The CDR3 sequence is 13 residues long. V lost 2 bases and J 4 bases, leaving 8 bases between the germline ends. DNA for the CDR3: TGTGCCAGCAGTGAAAAGGCGCGCACTGAAGCTTTCTTT. It yields the protein CASSEKARTEAFF.

A few counts support this clonotype. CDR3 residues: CASSQRPTEAFF. The CDR3, as DNA: TGTGCCAGCAGCCAAAGGCCCACTGAAGCTTTCTTT. J is TRBJ1-1 and V is TRBV3-1; D is undetermined. The V and J ends lost 2 bases and 4 bases respectively, with 5 bases between them. CDR3 length: 12 amino acids. CDR1 and CDR2 from the germline V gene are LGHDT and YNNKEL (reference sequence).

The rearrangement links TRBV27 to TRBJ2-3; D unclear. The DNA end is a closer match to TRBJ1-5, so the J assignment may be wrong. Germline CDR1 and CDR2: MNHEY and SMNVEV (reference sequence). This CDR3 comprises 17 residues. The DNA of the CDR3 is TGTGCCAGCACTGGACTAGCGGGAGTTTTTAGCACAGATACGCAGCATTTT. This encodes CASTGLAGVFSTDTQHF.

This clonotype showed up many times. V usage is TRBV28 and J usage is TRBJ2-5; TRBD1 is a possible D gene (5 bases). Trimming removed 9 bases from V and 12 bases from J, with 20 bases in between. The CDR3 has 12 residues. Per germline, CDR1 MDHEN and CDR2 SYDVKM. The CDR3 reads CASYPFRAREYF. As DNA, the CDR3 is TGTGCCAGTTATCCCTTCCGGGCCAGGGAGTACTTC.

This clonotype came up a few times. The chain has TRBV4-1 and TRBJ2-7, with D perhaps assigned TRBD1 or TRBD2 (6 bases each). CDR1 MGHRA and CDR2 YSYEKL come from the germline V gene. Trimming stripped 0 bases from V and 5 bases from J, with 14 bases between. This CDR3 region has 15 residues. In nucleotides, the CDR3 is TGCGCCAGCAGCCAAGAGCACACAGGGAGGCACGAGCAGTACTTC. It specifies CASSQEHTGRHEQYF.

The V call is TRBV10-3, the J call TRBJ2-1; 10 nucleotides match TRBD2. The CDR3 spans 13 residues. In germline, CDR1 is ENHRY, CDR2 SYGVKD. Trimming removed 9 bases from V and 6 bases from J; junction bases left unmatched: 5. The CDR3 loop reads CAMASGSPNEQFF. CDR3 DNA: TGTGCCATGGCTAGCGGGAGCCCCAATGAGCAGTTCTTC.

There are a few counts of this clonotype. V usage is TRBV18 and J usage is TRBJ2-7; 11 bases are shared with TRBD2. The CDR3 is 15 residues long. Germline loops: CDR1 KGHSH, CDR2 LQKENI. V trimming: 6 bases; J trimming: 6 bases; junction bases outside the gene matches: 10. The CDR3, as DNA: TGTGCCAGCTCGCGGGAACTAGCGGGAGTGTCCGAGCAGTACTTC. Translating gives CASSRELAGVSEQYF. Supplemented by reference TRBV18 and TRBJ2-7, the full variable domain reads NAGVMQNPRHLVRRRGQEARLRCSPMKGHSHVYWYRQLPEEGLKFMVYLQKENIIDESGMPKERFSAEFPKEGPSILRIQQVVRGDSAAYFCASSRELAGVSEQYFGPGTRLTVT.

CDR3 protein: CASGSGGASTDTQYF. CDR3 sequence (DNA): TGTGCCAGCGGATCCGGCGGGGCTAGCACAGATACGCAGTATTTT. The chain is built from TRBV7-6 and TRBJ2-3, with a weak D call TRBD2 (6 bases). Trimming shortened V by 8 bases and J by 0 bases, and 15 bases separated the two germline ends. The CDR3 has 15 amino acids. Germline CDR1 SGHVS, CDR2 FNYEAQ.

This clonotype was observed many times. V and J are TRBV28 and TRBJ1-5, with D uncertain. The V gene's germline CDR1 is MDHEN and CDR2 SYDVKM. The CDR3 is made up of 12 amino acids. V was cut by 6 bases and J by 3 bases, with 6 bases left in between. The DNA of the CDR3 is TGTGCCAGCAGAGGGAACAATCAGCCCCAGCATTTT. The encoded protein is CASRGNNQPQHF.

This chain joins TRBV6-1 and TRBJ2-7; D tentatively reads TRBD1 or TRBD2 (5 bases each). This CDR3 contains 12 residues. V lost 6 bases and J lost 3, with 9 bases in between. From germline, CDR1 is MNHNS and CDR2 SASEGT. In DNA, the CDR3 is TGTGCCAGCAGGGGACCTCTCTACGAGCAGTACTTC. Translating gives CASRGPLYEQYF.

Many counts were recorded for this clonotype. The chain uses TRBV28 and TRBJ2-5, with TRBD1 matching over 10 bases. The CDR3 contains 17 residues. Germline-derived CDR1 and CDR2 are MDHEN and SYDVKM. Losses at the gene ends were 4 bases for V and 13 bases for J; bases not matched to a gene: 21. The CDR3 coding sequence is TGTGCCAGCAGTTCCCAAACCGAGTCCCGGGACAGGGGAGTTCGGTACTTC. Amino acid sequence: CASSSQTESRDRGVRYF.

This clonotype was observed many times. V is TRBV5-1 and J is TRBJ2-1; D is possibly TRBD2 (6 bases). Germline CDR1 reads SGHRS; CDR2 reads YFSETQ. V was cut by 0 bases and J by 2 bases, with 18 bases left in between. The CDR3 runs to 18 residues. The CDR3 is CASSLATVADPPYNEQFF. The CDR3 DNA follows: TGCGCCAGCAGCTTGGCGACCGTAGCGGACCCGCCCTACAATGAGCAGTTCTTC.

This clonotype has just a few counts. The chain links TRBV9 to TRBJ2-1; D is possibly TRBD1 (6 bases). CDR3 length equals 14 residues. V lost 3 bases and J 4 bases, leaving 11 bases between the germline ends. Germline V gives CDR1 SGDLS, CDR2 YYNGEE. CDR3 region: CASSGQVRYNEQFF. The CDR3 nucleotides are TGTGCCAGCAGCGGACAGGTTCGTTACAATGAGCAGTTCTTC.

This chain uses TRBV7-3 with TRBJ2-2; D possibly corresponds to TRBD2 (6 bases). This CDR3 has 15 residues. Germline-derived CDR1 and CDR2 are SGHTA and FQGTGA. Trimming removed 5 bases at V and 1 base at J, with 11 bases between. The chain's CDR3 is CASSRSRENTGELFF. The CDR3 nucleotides are TGTGCCAGCAGCAGATCGCGGGAGAACACCGGGGAGCTGTTTTTT.

This clonotype was picked up many times. V and J are TRBV30 and TRBJ2-3; D not resolved. Trimming took off 0 bases at V and 4 bases at J, with 8 bases between the two ends. Per the germline V gene, CDR1 is GTSNPN and CDR2 is SVGIG (reference sequence). The CDR3 totals 13 residues. As DNA, the CDR3 is TGTGCCTGGAGTGTAGGCCATGCAGATACGCAGTATTTT. It is translated as CAWSVGHADTQYF.

This clonotype was observed at least ten times. This rearrangement joins TRBV24-1 to TRBJ2-3; 7 nucleotides agree with TRBD1. V lost 7 bases to trimming and J lost 0 bases; unmatched junction nucleotides: 3. The CDR3 extends over 14 amino acids. Germline CDR1 is KGHDR and CDR2 is SFDVKD. The DNA of the CDR3 is TGTGCCACCAGACCGGGACAGAGCACAGATACGCAGTATTTT. Its protein product is CATRPGQSTDTQYF.

This clonotype was seen at least ten times. The V gene is TRBV7-8, the J gene TRBJ2-5; TRBD1 matches at 7 bases. The V gene's germline CDR1 is SGHVS and CDR2 FQNEAQ. V shed 1 base, J shed 9 bases, and the junction held 5 bases outside the gene matches. The CDR3 has 13 amino acids. The CDR3 DNA is TGTGCCAGCAGCTTAGGACAGGGAAGGCCCCAGTACTTC. Its protein is CASSLGQGRPQYF.